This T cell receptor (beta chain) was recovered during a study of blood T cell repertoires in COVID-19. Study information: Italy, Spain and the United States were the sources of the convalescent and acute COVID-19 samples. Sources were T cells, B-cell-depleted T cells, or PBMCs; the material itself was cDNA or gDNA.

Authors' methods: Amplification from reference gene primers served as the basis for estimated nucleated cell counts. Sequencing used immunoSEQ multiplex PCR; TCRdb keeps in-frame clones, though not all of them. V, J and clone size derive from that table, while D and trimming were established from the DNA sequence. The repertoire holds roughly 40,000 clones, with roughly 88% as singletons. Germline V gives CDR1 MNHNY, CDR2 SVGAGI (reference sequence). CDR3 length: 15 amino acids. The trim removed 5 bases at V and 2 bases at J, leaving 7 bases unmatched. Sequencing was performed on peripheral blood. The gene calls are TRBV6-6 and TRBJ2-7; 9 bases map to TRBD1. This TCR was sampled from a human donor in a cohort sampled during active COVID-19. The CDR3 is CASSVPGQGPYEQYF. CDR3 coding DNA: TGTGCCAGCAGTGTACCGGGACAGGGCCCCTACGAGCAGTACTTC.